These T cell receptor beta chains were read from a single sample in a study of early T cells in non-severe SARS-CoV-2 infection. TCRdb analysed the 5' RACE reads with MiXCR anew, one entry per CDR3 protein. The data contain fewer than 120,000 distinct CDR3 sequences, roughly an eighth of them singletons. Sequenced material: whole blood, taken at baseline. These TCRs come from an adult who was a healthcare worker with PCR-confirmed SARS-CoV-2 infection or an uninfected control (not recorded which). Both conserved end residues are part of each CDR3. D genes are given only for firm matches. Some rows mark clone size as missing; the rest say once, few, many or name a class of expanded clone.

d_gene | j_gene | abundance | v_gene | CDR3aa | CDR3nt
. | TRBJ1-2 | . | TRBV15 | CATSRDRQTYGYTF | TGTGCCACCAGCAGAGATAGACAGACCTATGGCTACACCTTC
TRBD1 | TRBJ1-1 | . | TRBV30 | CAWMGQQNTEAFF | TGTGCCTGGATGGGACAGCAGAACACTGAAGCTTTCTTT
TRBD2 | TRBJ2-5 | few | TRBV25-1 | CASSAQPGGQETQYF | TGTGCCAGCAGTGCTCAACCGGGAGGCCAAGAGACCCAGTACTTC
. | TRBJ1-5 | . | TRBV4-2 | CASSRTGKNQPQHF | TGTGCCAGCAGCCGAACGGGGAAAAATCAGCCCCAGCATTTT
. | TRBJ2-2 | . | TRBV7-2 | CASSLEGPNTGELFF | TGTGCCAGCAGCTTAGAAGGGCCTAACACCGGGGAGCTGTTTTTT
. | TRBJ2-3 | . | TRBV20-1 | CSANPGQSPTDTQYF | TGCAGTGCTAACCCAGGACAGTCCCCCACAGATACGCAGTATTTT
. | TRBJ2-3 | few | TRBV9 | CASSGGPWTTDTQYF | TGTGCCAGCAGCGGGGGCCCTTGGACAACAGATACGCAGTATTTT
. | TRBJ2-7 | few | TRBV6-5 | CASRLEGHSYEQYF | TGTGCCAGCAGACTCGAGGGCCACTCCTACGAGCAGTACTTC
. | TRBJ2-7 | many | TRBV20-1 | CSAREAKGRGEQYF | TGCAGTGCTAGGGAGGCAAAGGGTCGGGGCGAGCAGTACTTC
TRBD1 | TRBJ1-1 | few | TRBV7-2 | CASSRQGRGRGTEAFF | TGTGCCAGCAGCCGACAGGGCAGGGGAAGAGGAACTGAAGCTTTCTTT
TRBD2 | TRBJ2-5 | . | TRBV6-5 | CASRRLAGRQRQETQYF | TGTGCCAGCAGGCGACTAGCGGGAAGGCAACGTCAAGAGACCCAGTACTTC
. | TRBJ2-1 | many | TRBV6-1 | CASSDTVWEQFF | TGTGCCAGCAGTGACACGGTGTGGGAGCAGTTCTTC
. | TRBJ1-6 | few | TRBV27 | CASSLFTPGLYSPLHF | TGTGCCAGCAGTTTATTTACCCCGGGGCTCTACTCACCCCTCCACTTT
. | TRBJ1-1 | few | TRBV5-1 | CASSLDPGITEAFF | TGCGCCAGCAGCTTGGATCCGGGAATAACTGAAGCTTTCTTT
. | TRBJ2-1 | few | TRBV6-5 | CASSYSSPTSEGEQFF | TGTGCCAGCAGTTACTCGAGCCCTACGTCAGAAGGTGAGCAGTTCTTC
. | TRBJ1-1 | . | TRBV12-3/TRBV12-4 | CASSVGLVFTEAFF | TGTGCCAGCAGTGTGGGATTAGTGTTCACTGAAGCTTTCTTT
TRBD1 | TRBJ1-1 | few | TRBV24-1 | CATGQGGNTEAFF | TGTGCCACCGGACAGGGGGGGAACACTGAAGCTTTCTTT
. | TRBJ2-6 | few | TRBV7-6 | CASSIGTASGANVLTF | TGTGCCAGCAGCATCGGGACGGCCTCTGGGGCCAACGTCCTGACTTTC
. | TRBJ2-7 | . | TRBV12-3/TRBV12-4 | CASSLGRQSGSYEQYF | TGTGCCAGCAGTTTAGGGAGGCAGTCGGGTTCCTACGAGCAGTACTTC
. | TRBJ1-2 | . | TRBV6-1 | CASSTFRIGYTF | TGTGCCAGCAGTACCTTCCGGATTGGCTACACCTTC
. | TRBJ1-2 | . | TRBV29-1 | CSVEGRGMNYGYTF | TGCAGCGTTGAGGGGCGGGGGATGAACTATGGCTACACCTTC
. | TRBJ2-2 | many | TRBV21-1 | CASSRTGHLYTGELFF | TGTGCCAGCAGCAGAACGGGACACTTGTACACCGGGGAGCTGTTTTTT
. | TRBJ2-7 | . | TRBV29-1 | CSVGQLSSYEQYF | TGCAGCGTTGGGCAGTTAAGCTCCTACGAGCAGTACTTC
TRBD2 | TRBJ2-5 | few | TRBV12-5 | CASAGTSSQETQYF | TGTGCTAGTGCCGGGACTAGCAGCCAAGAGACCCAGTACTTC
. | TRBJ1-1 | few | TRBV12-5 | CASGRTDRREAFF | TGTGCCTCCGGGCGGACTGACAGGCGAGAAGCTTTCTTT
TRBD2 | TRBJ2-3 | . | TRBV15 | CATSRGLAADTQYF | TGTGCCACCAGCAGAGGACTAGCGGCAGATACGCAGTATTTT
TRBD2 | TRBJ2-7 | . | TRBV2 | CASKGKGLEGYEQYF | TGTGCCAGCAAAGGGAAAGGACTAGAGGGTTACGAGCAGTACTTC
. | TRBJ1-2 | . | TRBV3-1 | CASSQAWGNYGYTF | TGTGCCAGCAGCCAAGCGTGGGGGAACTATGGCTACACCTTC
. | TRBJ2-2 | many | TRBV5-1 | CASSLVHPVDTGELFF | TGCGCCAGCAGCTTGGTACACCCCGTGGATACCGGGGAGCTGTTTTTT
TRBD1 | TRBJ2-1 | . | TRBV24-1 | CATSDFGQGAKQFF | TGTGCCACCAGTGATTTTGGACAGGGGGCCAAGCAGTTCTTC
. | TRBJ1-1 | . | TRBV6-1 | CASSEDRENTEAFF | TGTGCCAGCAGTGAAGACAGGGAGAACACTGAAGCTTTCTTT
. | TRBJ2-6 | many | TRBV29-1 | CSVEEQGGANVLTF | TGCAGCGTTGAGGAACAGGGTGGGGCCAACGTCCTGACTTTC
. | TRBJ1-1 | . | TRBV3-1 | CASSQRRKNTEAFF | TGTGCCAGCAGCCAAAGGAGGAAGAACACTGAAGCTTTCTTT
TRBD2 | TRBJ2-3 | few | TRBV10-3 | CAIRGWGSSGDSTDTQYF | TGTGCCATCAGAGGATGGGGTTCTAGCGGGGATAGCACAGATACGCAGTATTTT
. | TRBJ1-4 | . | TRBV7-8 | CASSLARVEGKKLFF | TGTGCCAGCAGCTTAGCGAGGGTAGAGGGGAAAAAACTGTTTTTT
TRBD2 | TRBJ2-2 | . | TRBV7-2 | CASSLALAGGTGELFF | TGTGCCAGCAGCTTAGCACTAGCGGGGGGCACCGGGGAGCTGTTTTTT
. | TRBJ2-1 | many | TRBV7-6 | CASSPRTGSVGHGEQFF | TGTGCCAGCAGCCCCCGAACAGGGTCCGTGGGGCATGGTGAGCAGTTCTTC
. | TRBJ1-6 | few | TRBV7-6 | CASHTGTVNSPLHF | TGTGCCAGCCATACCGGGACGGTCAATTCACCCCTCCACTTT
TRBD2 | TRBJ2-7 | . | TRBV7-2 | CASSDGLAWEQYF | TGTGCCAGCAGCGACGGACTAGCCTGGGAGCAGTACTTC
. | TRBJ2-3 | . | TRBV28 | CASSPEDSLTDTQYF | TGTGCCAGCAGTCCCGAGGACTCACTCACAGATACGCAGTATTTT
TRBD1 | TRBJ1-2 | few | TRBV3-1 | CASSLQGVVSGYTF | TGTGCCAGCAGCCTACAGGGGGTGGTGAGTGGCTACACCTTC
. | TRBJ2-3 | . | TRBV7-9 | CASSLGLADTQYF | TGTGCCAGCAGCTTAGGACTTGCAGATACGCAGTATTTT
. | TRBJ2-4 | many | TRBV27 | CASSPLAKNIQYF | TGTGCCAGCAGTCCTTTAGCCAAAAACATTCAGTACTTC
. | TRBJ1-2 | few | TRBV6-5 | CASSPSVGDYGYTF | TGTGCCAGCAGCCCCAGCGTGGGAGACTATGGCTACACCTTC
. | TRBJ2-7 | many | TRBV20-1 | CSARGRSYEQYF | TGCAGTGCTAGAGGCCGCTCCTACGAGCAGTACTTC
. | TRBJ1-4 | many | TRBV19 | CASKLAPWGEKLFF | TGTGCCAGTAAGCTGGCACCATGGGGTGAAAAACTGTTTTTT
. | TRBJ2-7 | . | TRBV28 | CASSPRGSEQYF | TGTGCCAGCAGTCCTCGGGGAAGCGAGCAGTACTTC
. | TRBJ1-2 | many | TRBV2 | CASSTRGGYTF | TGTGCCAGCAGTACCAGGGGCGGCTACACCTTC
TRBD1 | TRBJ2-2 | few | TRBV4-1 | CASSRDRGTGELFF | TGCGCCAGCAGCCGAGACAGGGGCACCGGGGAGCTGTTTTTT
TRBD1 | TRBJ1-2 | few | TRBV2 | CASRGDSYGYTF | TGTGCCAGCAGAGGGGACAGCTATGGCTACACCTTC
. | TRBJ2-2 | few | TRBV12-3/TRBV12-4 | CASSPGLILSGELFF | TGTGCCAGCAGTCCAGGGTTGATTCTATCCGGGGAGCTGTTTTTT
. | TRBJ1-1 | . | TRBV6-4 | CASSEQVSTEAFF | TGTGCCAGCAGTGAACAGGTCTCCACTGAAGCTTTCTTT
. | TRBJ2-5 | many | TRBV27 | CASSFVFDSQETQYF | TGTGCCAGCAGTTTCGTTTTCGACAGCCAAGAGACCCAGTACTTC
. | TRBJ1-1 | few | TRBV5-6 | CASSQTMNTEAFF | TGTGCCAGCAGCCAGACAATGAACACTGAAGCTTTCTTT
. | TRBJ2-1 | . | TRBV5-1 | CASSLGRSAYNEQFF | TGCGCCAGCAGCTTGGGCCGTTCCGCCTACAATGAGCAGTTCTTC